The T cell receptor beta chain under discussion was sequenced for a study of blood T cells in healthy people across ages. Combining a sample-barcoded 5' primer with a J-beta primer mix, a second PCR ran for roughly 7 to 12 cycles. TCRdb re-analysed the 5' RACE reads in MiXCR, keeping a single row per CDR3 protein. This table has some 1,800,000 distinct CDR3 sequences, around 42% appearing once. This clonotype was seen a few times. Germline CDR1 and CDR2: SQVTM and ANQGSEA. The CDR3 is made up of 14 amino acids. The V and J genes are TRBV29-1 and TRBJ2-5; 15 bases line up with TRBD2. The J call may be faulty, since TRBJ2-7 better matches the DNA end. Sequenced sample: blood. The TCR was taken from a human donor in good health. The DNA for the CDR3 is TGCAGCGCCGGACTAGCGGGGGGGCCGCGCGAGCAGTACTTC. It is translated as CSAGLAGGPREQYF.